This passage covers 20 T cell receptor beta chains from one sample sequenced in a study of blood T cell repertoires in COVID-19. Clones were sequenced by immunoSEQ multiplex PCR, and TCRdb holds only the in-frame ones, with some missing. The sample consists of around 54,000 clones, roughly nine tenths of them appearing once. The sequenced sample consisted of peripheral blood. The receptor source for this set is a middle-aged woman with active COVID-19.

The chain links TRBV5-1 to TRBJ2-1; 11 bases line up with TRBD2. The CDR3 sequence is 15 residues long. The V gene's germline CDR1 is SGHRS and CDR2 YFSETQ. The junction had 7 bases not matched to a gene; V was cut back by 2 bases and J by 9 bases. CDR3 sequence reads: CASSFVSGGVTEQFF. In nucleotides, the CDR3 is TGCGCCAGCAGCTTTGTTAGCGGGGGGGTAACTGAGCAGTTCTTC.

This sequence joins TRBV2 and TRBJ1-3; 7 bases map to TRBD1. CDR1 is SNHLY, CDR2 FYNNEI, per germline. This CDR3 spans 14 amino acids. The trim removed 6 bases at V and 1 base at J, leaving 3 bases unmatched. CDR3 protein: CASSLTGSGNTIYF. The CDR3 DNA follows: TGTGCCAGCAGCTTGACAGGGTCTGGAAACACCATATATTTT.

This clone has more than one count but fewer than ten. The J gene is TRBJ2-2, the V gene TRBV5-6; possible D gene TRBD2, 7 bases. Germline lookup yields CDR1 SGHDT and CDR2 YYEEEE. The CDR3 runs 16 residues. Between the trimmed V and J ends, which lost 4 bases and 6 bases, there was a span of 19 bases. The CDR3 region is CASSPGGGLLPGELFF. For the CDR3, the DNA is TGTGCCAGCAGCCCTGGGGGGGGGCTATTGCCCGGGGAGCTGTTTTTT.

The CDR3 spells CASSPTPNTGNNYGYTF. DNA for the CDR3: TGTGCCAGCTCACCTACGCCTAACACGGGAAATAACTATGGCTACACCTTC. The V call is TRBV18, the J call TRBJ1-2; D gene unclear. Per the germline V gene, CDR1 is KGHSH and CDR2 is LQKENI. The CDR3 loop spans 17 amino acids. V dropped 3 bases and J dropped 1 base, with 18 bases sitting between them.

This rearrangement joins TRBV4-1 to TRBJ1-3; perhaps TRBD1 as D (5 bases). The CDR3 extends over 16 amino acids. Germline V gene lookup returns CDR1 MGHRA and CDR2 YSYEKL. V lost 1 base and J lost 7, with 17 bases in between. The CDR3 bases are TGCGCCAGCAGCCAAGGAGTCGCGAAGGGGAGGAACACCATATATTTT. Its translation: CASSQGVAKGRNTIYF.

The rearrangement uses TRBV10-3 and TRBJ2-5, with D maybe TRBD2 (5 bases). Germline-derived CDR1 and CDR2 are ENHRY and SYGVKD. This CDR3 comprises 16 residues. V was clipped by 0 bases and J by 1 base, with 12 bases between them. The CDR3 sequence: CAISESTPGSQETQYF. The DNA for the CDR3 is TGTGCCATCAGTGAGTCGACTCCGGGGTCCCAAGAGACCCAGTACTTC.

The CDR3 bases are TGTGCCACCTGTGGCAGAAACACCGGGGAGCTGTTTTTT. Encoded protein: CATCGRNTGELFF. This rearrangement joins TRBV12-3 or TRBV12-4 to TRBJ2-2; D is unclear. This CDR3 comprises 13 residues. V was cut by 10 bases and J by 2 bases, with 11 bases left in between.

This clone has only one observation. This chain connects TRBV19 to TRBJ2-7, with 10 nucleotides matching TRBD1. The V gene end was trimmed by 3 bases and the J gene end by 3 bases; junction bases not matched to a gene: 2. The CDR3 spans 14 residues. Germline lookup yields CDR1 LNHDA and CDR2 SQIVND (reference sequence). This CDR3 reads CASSIGTGDYEQYF. CDR3 DNA: TGTGCCAGTAGTATTGGGACAGGGGACTACGAGCAGTACTTC.

The chain combines TRBV6-5 with TRBJ1-6; tentative D call: TRBD1 (6 bases). This CDR3 region has 14 residues. CDR1 is MNHEY, CDR2 SVGAGI, per germline. Between the trimmed V and J ends, which lost 6 bases and 0 bases, there was a span of 6 bases. The CDR3 region is CASRDSSYNSPLHF. For the CDR3, the DNA is TGTGCCAGCAGGGACAGCTCCTATAATTCACCCCTCCACTTT.

This clone was picked up one time. The chain links TRBV27 to TRBJ2-5; TRBD2 is a possible D gene (6 bases). CDR1 and CDR2 (germline): MNHEY, SMNVEV (reference sequence). The CDR3 spans 13 residues. Trimming removed 11 bases at V and 0 bases at J, with 13 bases between. In DNA, the CDR3 is TGTGCCTCCTCCCGGGGGTACCAAGAGACCCAGTACTTC. Its protein is CASSRGYQETQYF.

This chain connects TRBV11-2 to TRBJ2-1, with 8 bases lining up with TRBD1. The germline V gene has CDR1 SGHAT and CDR2 FQNNGV. CDR3 size: 16 residues. Trimming took 1 base from V and 4 from J; bases not matched to a gene: 6. CDR3 sequence (DNA): TGTGCCAGCAGCTTAGGACAGGGGAATTCTTACAATGAGCAGTTCTTC. Translation: CASSLGQGNSYNEQFF. Combining the CDR3 with reference TRBV11-2 and TRBJ2-1 gives the whole variable domain EAGVAQSPRYKIIEKRQSVAFWCNPISGHATLYWYQQILGQGPKLLIQFQNNGVVDDSQLPKDRFSAERLKGVDSTLKIQPAKLEDSAVYLCASSLGQGNSYNEQFFGPGTRLTVL.

The genes are TRBV15 and TRBJ2-2; D might be TRBD2 (6 bases). The germline CDR1 and CDR2 sequences are LNHNV and YYDKDF (reference sequence). Trimming removed 6 bases at V and 4 bases at J, with 18 bases between. The CDR3 spans 16 residues. DNA of the CDR3: TGTGCCACCAGTCTGGGGGGTATGGGAGGCACCGGGGAGCTGTTTTTT. Translated: CATSLGGMGGTGELFF.

This CDR3 reads CASGLGAGLYNEQFF. The CDR3 DNA follows: TGTGCCAGCGGGCTAGGGGCGGGGTTATACAATGAGCAGTTCTTC. The rearrangement links TRBV6-5 to TRBJ2-1; weak D call: TRBD2 (6 bases). The CDR3 contains 15 residues. V shed 8 bases and J shed 4 bases, with 18 bases lying between them. Germline V gene sequence: CDR1 MNHEY, CDR2 SVGAGI.

The J gene is TRBJ2-1, the V gene TRBV5-1; D is unclear. Trimming took off 4 bases at V and 0 bases at J, with 14 bases between the two ends. CDR1 is SGHRS, CDR2 YFSETQ, per germline. This CDR3 has 16 residues. DNA of the CDR3: TGCGCCAGCAGCAGAGATGGCCGGAGCTCCTACAATGAGCAGTTCTTC. Its translation is CASSRDGRSSYNEQFF. The full variable domain, completed using reference TRBV5-1 and TRBJ2-1, is KAGVTQTPRYLIKTRGQQVTLSCSPISGHRSVSWYQQTPGQGLQFLFEYFSETQRNKGNFPGRFSGRQFSNSRSEMNVSTLELGDSALYLCASSRDGRSSYNEQFFGPGTRLTVL.

The gene calls are TRBV5-1 and TRBJ2-2; 9 positions match TRBD1. The CDR3 is 16 residues long. V dropped 7 bases and J dropped 10; count of bases not matched to a gene: 17. CDR1 is SGHRS, CDR2 YFSETQ, per germline. The CDR3 region is CASGTRDRAIVEELFF. Here the CDR3 DNA reads TGCGCCAGCGGGACCCGGGACAGGGCGATTGTAGAGGAGCTGTTTTTT.

V and J are TRBV13 and TRBJ2-3; TRBD2 agrees at 9 bases. Germline CDR1 and CDR2: PRHDT and FYEKMQ (reference sequence). This CDR3 has 14 residues. V trimming: 5 bases; J trimming: 5 bases; junction bases outside the gene matches: 5. Here the CDR3 DNA reads TGTGCCAGCAGCCAGCGGGGGGCTGGAGATACGCAGTATTTT. It specifies CASSQRGAGDTQYF. The whole variable domain, filled in from reference TRBV13 and TRBJ2-3, reads AAGVIQSPRHLIKEKRETATLKCYPIPRHDTVYWYQQGPGQDPQFLISFYEKMQSDKGSIPDRFSAQQFSDYHSELNMSSLELGDSALYFCASSQRGAGDTQYFGPGTRLTVL.

The V gene is TRBV5-4, the J gene TRBJ2-5; TRBD2 matches 8 bases. The CDR3 runs 14 residues. The V gene end was trimmed by 8 bases and the J gene end by 2 bases; junction bases not matched to a gene: 8. From germline, CDR1 is SGHNT and CDR2 YYREEE (reference sequence). The chain's CDR3 is CASSFSGAQETQYF. In DNA form, the CDR3 reads TGTGCCAGTTCCTTTAGCGGGGCGCAAGAGACCCAGTACTTC.

The CDR3, as DNA: TGTGCCAGCAGCCGTACAGGGGCGGGGGAAAAACTGTTTTTT. This translates into CASSRTGAGEKLFF. The chain couples TRBV11-3 to TRBJ1-4; 7 bases align to TRBD1. This CDR3 contains 14 residues. CDR1 and CDR2 from the germline V gene are SGHNT and YENEEA. V dropped 5 bases and J dropped 8; count of bases not matched to a gene: 8.

The chain employs TRBV5-1 and TRBJ2-5, with D perhaps matching TRBD2 (7 bases). Germline loops: CDR1 SGHRS, CDR2 YFSETQ. V was trimmed by 1 base and J by 2 bases, leaving 12 bases between them. The CDR3 totals 15 residues. CDR3 coding DNA: TGCGCCAGCAGCTTGACGCGGGGGCCACAAGAGACCCAGTACTTC. Its translation: CASSLTRGPQETQYF.

The chain carries TRBV23-1 and TRBJ1-5; D is ambiguous. TRBV23-1 is marked as an open reading frame, function uncertain. CDR3 length: 18 residues. Trimming shortened V by 2 bases and J by 2 bases, and 19 bases separated the two germline ends. CDR3 bases: TGCGCCAGCAGTCAAATCTCTTGCGAGAGAACGGGCAATCAGCCCCAGCATTTT. This gives the protein CASSQISCERTGNQPQHF.